Listed below are T cell receptor beta chains from one sample, sequenced in a study of cytomegalovirus exposure and HLA in healthy donors. TCRdb's copy holds only in-frame clones and misses some; the assay was immunoSEQ multiplex PCR. The sample holds approximately 160,000 clones, roughly four fifths seen once. Sample: PBMCs. Receptor source: a woman aged 45-60 years in good health and CMV-seropositive. Both conserved end residues are part of each CDR3. D genes are given only for firm matches. Clone size is given for some rows only: seen once, a few or many times, or a class if the clone is expanded.

size | J | V | D | DNA | CDR3
once | TRBJ1-2 | TRBV15 | TRBD1 | TGTGCCACCAGCAGAGGGCCGGGACAGGGGAACTATGGCTACACCTTC | CATSRGPGQGNYGYTF
- | TRBJ1-4 | TRBV6-1 | TRBD1 | TGTGCCAGCAGTGACCGACAGGGAAGGGGTGAAAAACTGTTTTTT | CASSDRQGRGEKLFF
- | TRBJ1-1 | TRBV5-4 | - | TGTGCCAGCAGCTTTCGGGGTGGAGACACTGAAGCTTTCTTT | CASSFRGGDTEAFF
once | TRBJ2-2 | TRBV12-2 | - | TGTGCAAGTCCCAGCGGGGGGAACACCGGGGAGCTGTTTTTT | CASPSGGNTGELFF
- | TRBJ2-3 | TRBV10-3 | TRBD1 | TGTGCCATCAGTGAGTCCTATCCGGGACAGGGGCTAGATACGCAGTATTTT | CAISESYPGQGLDTQYF
- | TRBJ2-7 | TRBV6-5 | TRBD1 | TGTGCCAGCAGACCGACAGGGGTTGAGGACGAGCAGTACTTC | CASRPTGVEDEQYF
- | TRBJ1-3 | TRBV7-9 | TRBD1 | TGTGCCAGCAGCCCGGGACAGGGTGGCGGAAACACCATATATTTT | CASSPGQGGGNTIYF
- | TRBJ2-3 | TRBV19 | TRBD1 | TGTGCCAGTAGTATAGGCCCACAGGGGGCTTGGGATACGCAGTATTTT | CASSIGPQGAWDTQYF
- | TRBJ1-6 | TRBV7-9 | - | TGTGCCAGCAGCTTAGCACCCCAGGGAAATTCACCCCTCCACTTT | CASSLAPQGNSPLHF
- | TRBJ1-2 | TRBV5-6 | TRBD1 | TGTGCCAGCAGCGGACAGGCCAACTATGGCTACACCTTC | CASSGQANYGYTF
- | TRBJ1-1 | TRBV6-5 | - | TGTGCCAGCAGTTACCCCACAGGAAAGAACACTGAAGCTTTCTTT | CASSYPTGKNTEAFF
few | TRBJ2-2 | TRBV6-1 | - | TGTGCCAGCAGTCCGGGACAAACGAACACCGGGGAGCTGTTTTTT | CASSPGQTNTGELFF
- | TRBJ2-7 | TRBV6-5 | TRBD2 | TGTGCCAGCAGTCGTTCGGGGGGGGGCGAGCAGTACTTC | CASSRSGGGEQYF
- | TRBJ1-1 | TRBV10-3 | - | TGTGCCATCAGTCCCTCGCTGGGGGCTCGTACTGAAGCTTTCTTT | CAISPSLGARTEAFF
- | TRBJ1-6 | TRBV5-6 | - | TGTGCCAGCAGCATAGGACAGTTTAATTCACCCCTCCACTTT | CASSIGQFNSPLHF
- | TRBJ1-5 | TRBV10-1 | - | TGCGCCAGCAGTGCATTCGACTCCGGGACATTGAATAGCAATCAGCCCCAGCATTTT | CASSAFDSGTLNSNQPQHF
- | TRBJ1-5 | TRBV27 | TRBD1 | TGTGCCAGCAGTCCCTGGGACAGGGGGCGACGAAATCAGCCCCAGCATTTT | CASSPWDRGRRNQPQHF
few | TRBJ1-4 | TRBV7-9 | TRBD1 | TGTGCCAGCAGCTCTGGACAGGGTGGTGAAAAACTGTTTTTT | CASSSGQGGEKLFF
few | TRBJ1-2 | TRBV7-9 | - | TGTGCCAGCAGCGACGTCGGATCGGGAAGGGTGACCGGTGGCTACACCTTC | CASSDVGSGRVTGGYTF
- | TRBJ2-7 | TRBV20-1 | - | TGCAGTGCTAGAACCCGGGACGAGCAGTACTTC | CSARTRDEQYF
- | TRBJ1-5 | TRBV2 | - | TGTGCCAGCACCCCCGGGGGGCGCAGACAGCCCCAGCATTTT | CASTPGGRRQPQHF
- | TRBJ2-5 | TRBV5-5 | TRBD2 | TGTGCCAGCAGCTTTGGCCTAGCGGGGGAGACCCAGTACTTC | CASSFGLAGETQYF
few | TRBJ2-5 | TRBV5-1 | - | TGCGCCAGCAGCTTGGGTTCCAGACAAGAGACCCAGTACTTC | CASSLGSRQETQYF
- | TRBJ2-1 | TRBV19 | - | TGTGCCAGTAGTATCGGTAATGAGCAGTTCTTC | CASSIGNEQFF
- | TRBJ1-1 | TRBV6-6 | - | TGTGCCAGCAGTTACTCCCCCGCCCGTCGGGCTTTCTTT | CASSYSPARRAFF
- | TRBJ2-5 | TRBV2 | TRBD2 | TGTGCCAGCAGTGTGACTAGCGGGGGAGAGACCCAGTACTTC | CASSVTSGGETQYF
- | TRBJ2-1 | TRBV7-6 | - | TGTGCCAGCAGCGCCCCTTCTAGTGGCTACAATGAGCAGTTCTTC | CASSAPSSGYNEQFF
- | TRBJ2-1 | TRBV9 | TRBD1 | TGTGCCAGCAGCGCAGGGGGCCAGAAATACAATGAGCAGTTCTTC | CASSAGGQKYNEQFF
- | TRBJ1-1 | TRBV7-6 | - | TGTGCCAGCAGCTTGGGACGGGTACAGGGATCCACTGAAGCTTTCTTT | CASSLGRVQGSTEAFF
- | TRBJ2-1 | TRBV30 | - | TGTGCCTGGAGCCGCTTCACAGGGAGGGCCAATGAGCAGTTCTTC | CAWSRFTGRANEQFF
- | TRBJ2-2 | TRBV5-4 | TRBD2 | TGTGCCAGCAGCTTGGGGTCCGCGGGGGGATGGACCGGGGAGCTGTTTTTT | CASSLGSAGGWTGELFF
- | TRBJ2-2 | TRBV7-6 | - | TGTGCCAGCAGCTTGGTCGGGGGCGGGGAGCTGTTTTTT | CASSLVGGGELFF
- | TRBJ2-2 | TRBV19 | TRBD2 | TGTGCCACCTTTTCTACTAGCGGGGGAAATAATGGGGAGCTGTTTTTT | CATFSTSGGNNGELFF
- | TRBJ1-1 | TRBV9 | - | TGTGCCAGCAGCGTGGGGGGGTCCGCGGACACTGAAGCTTTCTTT | CASSVGGSADTEAFF
- | TRBJ1-5 | TRBV2 | TRBD1 | TGTGCCAGCATGAGGACAGGGGGCCCCAATCAGCCCCAGCATTTT | CASMRTGGPNQPQHF
- | TRBJ1-5 | TRBV4-1 | - | TGCGCCAGCAGCCAAGATGCAAGAGGCAATCAGCCCCAGCATTTT | CASSQDARGNQPQHF